Below, 11 T cell receptor beta chains from the same sample are listed, as sequenced in a study of CD8+ T cells in alopecia areata. Treatment specified: oral pan-JAK inhibitor, 5-10 mg twice daily. cDNA prepared by RNA extraction and subsequent reverse transcription served as the template for sequencing. Here immunoSEQ multiplex PCR was the method, and the copy in TCRdb shows in-frame clones only, minus some. The data show 95,000 to 150,000 clones, under 65% seen once. This specimen was CD4+ T cells sorted from blood, taken at week 4, from a patient treated with tofacitinib. All receptors derive from a human donor with alopecia areata.

Details on this clone: Its ends do not fully match the called genes, so a read error is possible. This chain's CDR3 is CSVDIGLETQYF. The CDR3 coding sequence is TGCAGTGTTGATATAGGGCTGGAGACCCAGTACTTC. The V call is TRBV29-1, the J call TRBJ2-5; no firm D call. From germline, CDR1 is SQVTM and CDR2 ANQGSEA. The CDR3 totals 12 residues.

This clone was seen only a few times. The V call is TRBV7-9, the J call TRBJ1-1, with TRBD1 matching over 7 bases. Germline CDR1 and CDR2: SEHNR and FQNEAQ (reference sequence). V lost 5 bases and J lost 3; bases outside the gene matches: 6. The CDR3 runs to 14 residues. The CDR3, as DNA: TGTGCCAGCAGCGAGAGACAGGGCGACACTGAAGCTTTCTTT. It specifies CASSERQGDTEAFF.

Worth noting for this clone: Other DNA sequences of this sample code for an identical CDR3. This chain uses TRBV5-1 with TRBJ2-5, with TRBD2 matching over 7 bases. Germline trimming cut 0 bases from V and 4 bases from J; bases unmatched to any gene: 3. This CDR3 is 14 amino acids long. Germline CDR1 reads SGHRS; CDR2 reads YFSETQ. CDR3 nucleotides: TGCGCCAGCAGCTTGGCGGGAGGAGGAGAGACCCAGTACTTC. The encoded protein is CASSLAGGGETQYF.

The chain is built from TRBV29-1 and TRBJ1-4, with D possibly matching TRBD1 (6 bases). CDR3 length equals 15 residues. The germline gives CDR1 SQVTM, CDR2 ANQGSEA. Between the trimmed V and J ends, which lost 7 bases and 6 bases, there was a span of 21 bases. CDR3 sequence reads: CSAKTTGRQDEKLFF. CDR3 coding DNA: TGCAGCGCCAAAACCACAGGGAGGCAAGATGAAAAACTGTTTTTT.

The chain combines TRBV15 with TRBJ2-7; possibly TRBD1 for D (6 bases). The CDR3 covers 14 residues. Germline lookup yields CDR1 LNHNV and CDR2 YYDKDF (reference sequence). V gave up 0 bases and J gave up 3 bases, with 9 bases separating them. The CDR3 loop reads CATSREQGGYEQYF. The CDR3 DNA follows: TGTGCCACCAGCAGAGAACAGGGCGGCTACGAGCAGTACTTC.

The CDR3 region is CSVGFTNQPQHF. CDR3 in DNA: TGCAGCGTTGGGTTCACTAATCAGCCCCAGCATTTT. The chain combines TRBV29-1 with TRBJ1-5; unclear D gene. The CDR3 has 12 residues. V lost 4 bases to trimming and J lost 4 bases, with 8 bases between them. The germline gives CDR1 SQVTM, CDR2 ANQGSEA.

J is TRBJ1-5 and V is TRBV2; D is possibly TRBD1 (5 bases). Trimming cost V 4 bases and J 7 bases, with 14 bases left between them. The length of the CDR3 is 14 residues. Germline-derived CDR1 and CDR2 are SNHLY and FYNNEI. The CDR3 is CASSGTRGGQPQHF. The CDR3 DNA is TGTGCCAGCAGTGGGACGAGGGGAGGACAGCCCCAGCATTTT.

This chain uses TRBV4-1 with TRBJ2-5; D unclear. The CDR3 has 14 residues. Germline CDR1 and CDR2: MGHRA and YSYEKL. The V gene lost 4 bases and the J gene lost 1 base, with 10 bases spanning the gap. The DNA of the CDR3 is TGCGCCAGCAGCCCCGAGCGTGCCCAAGAGACCCAGTACTTC. Translation gives CASSPERAQETQYF.

This sequence joins TRBV29-1 and TRBJ1-1; 7 nucleotides agree with TRBD1. The CDR3 covers 16 residues. CDR1 SQVTM and CDR2 ANQGSEA come from the germline V gene. The V and J ends lost 6 bases and 1 base, in that order; junction bases with no gene match: 14. As DNA, the CDR3 is TGCAGCGTGAAACAGGGGTGGGGGCGGTCGAACACTGAAGCTTTCTTT. The encoded protein is CSVKQGWGRSNTEAFF. Complete variable domain (other parts from reference TRBV29-1 and TRBJ1-1): SAVISQKPSRDICQRGTSLTIQCQVDSQVTMMFWYRQQPGQSLTLIATANQGSEATYESGFVIDKFPISRPNLTFSTLTVSNMSPEDSSIYLCSVKQGWGRSNTEAFFGQGTRLTVV.

The rearrangement joins TRBV29-1 to TRBJ2-1; 16 bases match TRBD2. The junction had 7 bases not matched to a gene; V was cut back by 5 bases and J by 9 bases. Germline CDR1 and CDR2: SQVTM and ANQGSEA. CDR3 size: 15 residues. The CDR3 spells CSVTGTSGRAPEQFF. The CDR3 nucleotides are TGCAGCGTTACCGGGACTAGCGGGAGGGCCCCTGAGCAGTTCTTC.

The chain joins TRBV6-5 to TRBJ2-5; TRBD2 agrees at 8 bases. V trimming: 5 bases; J trimming: 5 bases; junction bases outside the gene matches: 1. This CDR3 is built from 12 residues. Germline V lookup: CDR1 MNHEY, CDR2 SVGAGI. CDR3 nucleotide sequence: TGTGCCAGCAGTCCGGGGGGGGAGACCCAGTACTTC. This gives the protein CASSPGGETQYF.